One sample yielded the 14 T cell receptor beta chains listed below, sequenced in a study of Graves' ophthalmopathy and Graves' hyperthyroidism. The sequenced template was RNA, covering the TCR beta CDR3 region. Investigators did first-round RT-PCR with HTBI primers, then second-round multiplex PCR. TCRdb redid the calling of the multiplex PCR reads with MiXCR, one entry per CDR3 protein. The top ten clones hold approximately 7% of a sample with more than 300,000 distinct CDR3 sequences, 15% of them seen once. Sequenced: peripheral blood. The receptor set was obtained from a woman between 18 and 30 years old with stable Graves' hyperthyroidism.

The V call is TRBV11-3, the J call TRBJ2-7; D remains ambiguous. The germline CDR1 and CDR2 sequences are SGHNT and YENEEA. V was pared by 0 bases and J by 0 bases, with 9 bases between. The CDR3 contains 15 residues. The CDR3 is CASSLDHLVSYEQYF. The CDR3 bases are TGTGCCAGCAGCTTAGATCACCTGGTCTCCTACGAGCAGTACTTC.

Comment on this clonotype: One junction end disagrees with the germline gene, perhaps due to a read error. The V call is TRBV5-1, the J call TRBJ1-3; weak D call: TRBD1 (6 bases). The germline V gene encodes CDR1 SGHRS and CDR2 YFSETQ. The CDR3 loop spans 15 amino acids. CDR3 DNA sequence: TGCGCCAGCAGACCCCCGGGGACATCTGGAGACACCATATATTTT. This encodes CASRPPGTSGDTIYF.

This clonotype has only a few counts. The J gene is TRBJ2-7, the V gene TRBV20-1; possibly TRBD1 or TRBD2 for D (7 bases each). This CDR3 has 17 residues. Trimming removed 3 bases from V and 3 bases from J, with 24 bases in between. The germline V gene encodes CDR1 DFQATT and CDR2 SNEGSKA (reference sequence). The CDR3: CSASDSGGGRFIYEQYF. The CDR3 DNA sequence: TGCAGTGCTAGTGACTCAGGGGGGGGGCGCTTTATCTACGAGCAGTACTTC.

This clonotype was detected a few times. V and J are TRBV24-1 and TRBJ1-5; no clear D. CDR1 and CDR2 from the germline V gene are KGHDR and SFDVKD. The V end was cut by 4 bases, the J end by 0 bases, with 9 bases between. The CDR3 totals 15 residues. CDR3 nucleotides: TGTGCCACCAGTGACTCGGGCGGTAGCAATCAGCCCCAGCATTTT. It specifies CATSDSGGSNQPQHF.

The chain is built from TRBV6-1 and TRBJ2-2; TRBD1 agrees at 8 bases. Trimming took 3 bases from V and 3 from J; bases not matched to a gene: 6. Germline V gives CDR1 MNHNS, CDR2 SASEGT. The CDR3 contains 16 residues. For the CDR3, the DNA is TGTGCCAGCAGTGACAGGACAGGGCACGACACCGGGGAGCTGTTTTTT. It encodes CASSDRTGHDTGELFF.

This clonotype was seen ten or more times. The chain carries TRBV9 and TRBJ2-7; 10 bases align to TRBD2. The junction had 5 bases not matched to a gene; V was cut back by 0 bases and J by 2 bases. The germline gives CDR1 SGDLS, CDR2 YYNGEE. CDR3 length: 16 amino acids. The CDR3 bases are TGTGCCAGCAGCGTAGAAGCGGGGGGGCTCCCCTACGAGCAGTACTTC. Translation gives CASSVEAGGLPYEQYF.

This clonotype was seen repeatedly, ten times or more. The genes are TRBV5-1 and TRBJ1-1; D gene uncertain. The length of the CDR3 is 13 residues. The germline gives CDR1 SGHRS, CDR2 YFSETQ. Trimming shortened V by 6 bases and J by 0 bases, and 9 bases separated the two germline ends. The CDR3, as DNA: TGCGCCAGCATGTTCAGGATGAACACTGAAGCTTTCTTT. As protein: CASMFRMNTEAFF.

This clonotype was seen many times. The rearrangement uses TRBV14 and TRBJ1-1, with D possibly TRBD1 on 5 matching bases. The CDR3 is 14 residues long. V shed 1 base and J shed 4 bases, with 10 bases lying between them. Looked up from germline, CDR1 is SGHDN and CDR2 is FVKESK. The CDR3 bases are TGTGCCAGCAGCCAAGTAGCCAGGGTCACTGAAGCTTTCTTT. It codes for CASSQVARVTEAFF.

This clonotype was seen just once. This chain joins TRBV6-5 and TRBJ1-1; 10 bases match TRBD1. CDR3 size: 17 residues. Losses at the gene ends were 2 bases for V and 5 bases for J; bases not matched to a gene: 11. The germline CDR1 and CDR2 sequences are MNHEY and SVGAGI. CDR3: CASSYTTTDRGRTEAFF. In DNA form, the CDR3 reads TGTGCCAGCAGTTACACAACCACGGACAGGGGGAGAACTGAAGCTTTCTTT.

The sample holds a few counts of this clonotype. V usage is TRBV4-1 and J usage is TRBJ1-1; D unresolved. This CDR3 is built from 15 residues. With 4 bases removed from V and 5 bases from J, the gap between germline ends came to 17 bases. The germline CDR1 and CDR2 sequences are MGHRA and YSYEKL. The CDR3 here is CASSRRAPSGTEAFF. DNA of the CDR3: TGCGCCAGCAGCCGCCGGGCCCCCAGTGGGACTGAAGCTTTCTTT.

The table lists this clonotype with many counts. The chain has TRBV10-1 and TRBJ1-2; 7 positions agree with TRBD1. Germline V gene lookup returns CDR1 WNHNN and CDR2 SYGVQD (reference sequence). V was clipped by 6 bases and J by 2 bases; unmatched bases: 3. The CDR3 has 13 residues. Here the CDR3 reads CASSEDRNYGYTF. For the CDR3, the DNA is TGCGCCAGCAGCGAGGACAGGAACTATGGCTACACCTTC.

The CDR3, as DNA: TGTGCCAGCAGCTCCGGACAGGGGAAGGGTACTGAAGCTTTCTTT. The encoded protein is CASSSGQGKGTEAFF. The chain is built from TRBV7-9 and TRBJ1-1; TRBD1 agrees at 9 bases. The CDR3 length is 15 residues. J lost 5 bases, V lost 4 bases, and 8 bases had no gene match. Germline lookup yields CDR1 SEHNR and CDR2 FQNEAQ (reference sequence).

This clonotype appeared a few times. The chain couples TRBV5-6 to TRBJ1-1; D unresolved. The CDR3 totals 13 residues. The germline CDR1 and CDR2 sequences are SGHDT and YYEEEE. The V gene lost 1 base and the J gene lost 3 bases, with 7 bases spanning the gap. Here the CDR3 DNA reads TGTGCCAGCAGCTTGCGCGTGGACACTGAAGCTTTCTTT. Protein product: CASSLRVDTEAFF.

The rearrangement links TRBV20-1 to TRBJ2-4; TRBD1 is a possible D gene (5 bases). CDR3 size: 14 residues. Trimming pared 6 bases from V and 0 bases from J, leaving 12 bases between. Germline values: CDR1 DFQATT, CDR2 SNEGSKA (reference sequence). The CDR3 sequence is CSAHDSLAKNIQYF. For the CDR3, the DNA is TGCAGTGCCCATGACAGCCTAGCCAAAAACATTCAGTACTTC.